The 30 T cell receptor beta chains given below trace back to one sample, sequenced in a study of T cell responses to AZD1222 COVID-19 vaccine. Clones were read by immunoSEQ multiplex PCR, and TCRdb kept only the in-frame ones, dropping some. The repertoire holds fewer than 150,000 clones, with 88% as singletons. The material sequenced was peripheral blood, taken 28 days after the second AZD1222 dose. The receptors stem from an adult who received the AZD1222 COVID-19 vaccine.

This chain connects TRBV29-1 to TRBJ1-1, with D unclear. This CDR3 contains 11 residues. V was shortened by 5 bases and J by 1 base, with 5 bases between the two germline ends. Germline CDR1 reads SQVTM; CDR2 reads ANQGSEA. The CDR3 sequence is CSVNGNTEAFF. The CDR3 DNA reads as TGCAGCGTTAATGGGAACACTGAAGCTTTCTTT.

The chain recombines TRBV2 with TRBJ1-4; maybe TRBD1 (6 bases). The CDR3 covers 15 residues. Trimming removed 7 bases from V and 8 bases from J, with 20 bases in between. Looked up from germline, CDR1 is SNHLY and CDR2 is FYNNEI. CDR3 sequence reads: CASIIAQGRWEKLFF. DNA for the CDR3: TGTGCCAGCATAATCGCACAGGGACGGTGGGAAAAACTGTTTTTT.

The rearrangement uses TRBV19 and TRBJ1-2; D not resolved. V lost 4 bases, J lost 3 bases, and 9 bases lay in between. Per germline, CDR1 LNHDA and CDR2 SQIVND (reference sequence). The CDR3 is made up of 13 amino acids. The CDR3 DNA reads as TGTGCCAGTAGTAGGACGGACCACTATGGCTACACCTTC. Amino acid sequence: CASSRTDHYGYTF.

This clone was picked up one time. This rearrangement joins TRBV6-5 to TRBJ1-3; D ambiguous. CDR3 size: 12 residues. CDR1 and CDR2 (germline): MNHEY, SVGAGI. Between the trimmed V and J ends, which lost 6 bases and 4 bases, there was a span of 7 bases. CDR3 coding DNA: TGTGCCAGCAGCACATCGGGAAACACCATATATTTT. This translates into CASSTSGNTIYF.

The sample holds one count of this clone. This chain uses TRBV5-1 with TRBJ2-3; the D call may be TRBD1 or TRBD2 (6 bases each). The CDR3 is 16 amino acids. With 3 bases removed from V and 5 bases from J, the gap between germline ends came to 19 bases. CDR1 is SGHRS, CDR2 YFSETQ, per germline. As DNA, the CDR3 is TGCGCCAGCAGCTGGTCCGTGACTAGAGGGGGAGATACGCAGTATTTT. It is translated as CASSWSVTRGGDTQYF.

CDR3 sequence (DNA): TGCAGTCAACAGGGTAACTATGGCTACACCTTC. It translates to CSQQGNYGYTF. The chain recombines TRBV20-1 with TRBJ1-2; D may be TRBD1 (6 bases). V was clipped by 8 bases and J by 1 base, with 8 bases between them. CDR3 length: 11 residues. CDR1 DFQATT and CDR2 SNEGSKA come from the germline V gene (reference sequence).

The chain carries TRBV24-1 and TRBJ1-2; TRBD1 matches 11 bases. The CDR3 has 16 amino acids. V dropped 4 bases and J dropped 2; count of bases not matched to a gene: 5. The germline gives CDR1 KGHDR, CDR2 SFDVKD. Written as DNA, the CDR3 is TGTGCCACCAGTGACCCCGGGACAGGGGGAAACTATGGCTACACCTTC. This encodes CATSDPGTGGNYGYTF.

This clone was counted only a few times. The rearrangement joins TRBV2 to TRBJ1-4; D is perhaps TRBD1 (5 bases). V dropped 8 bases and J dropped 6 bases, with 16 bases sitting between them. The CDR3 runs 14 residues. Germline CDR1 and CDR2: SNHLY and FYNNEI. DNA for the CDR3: TGTGCCAGCCTACGGGGACTCAGGGATGAAAAACTGTTTTTT. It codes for CASLRGLRDEKLFF.

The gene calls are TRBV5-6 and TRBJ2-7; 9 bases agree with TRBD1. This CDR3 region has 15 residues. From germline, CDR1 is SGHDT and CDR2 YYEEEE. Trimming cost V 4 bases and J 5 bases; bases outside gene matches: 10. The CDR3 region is CASSITGTGLHEQYF. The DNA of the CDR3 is TGTGCCAGCAGCATTACCGGGACAGGGCTACACGAGCAGTACTTC.

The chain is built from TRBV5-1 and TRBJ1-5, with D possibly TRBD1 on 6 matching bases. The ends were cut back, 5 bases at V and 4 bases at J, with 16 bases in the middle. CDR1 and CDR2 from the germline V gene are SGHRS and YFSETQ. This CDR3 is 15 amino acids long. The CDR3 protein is CASREGTSKNQPQHF. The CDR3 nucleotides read TGCGCCAGCAGGGAAGGGACATCTAAGAATCAGCCCCAGCATTTT.

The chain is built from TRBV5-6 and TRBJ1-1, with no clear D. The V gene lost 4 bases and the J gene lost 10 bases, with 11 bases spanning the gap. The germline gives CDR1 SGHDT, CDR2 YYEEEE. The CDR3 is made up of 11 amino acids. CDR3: CASSQKGGAFF. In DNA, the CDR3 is TGTGCCAGCAGCCAGAAGGGAGGAGCTTTCTTT.

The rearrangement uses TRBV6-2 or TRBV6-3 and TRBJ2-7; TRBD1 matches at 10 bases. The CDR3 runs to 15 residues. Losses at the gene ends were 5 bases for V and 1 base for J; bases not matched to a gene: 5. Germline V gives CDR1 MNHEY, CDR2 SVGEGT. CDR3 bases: TGTGCCAGCAGTAAATTGGGACAGGGGTCCTACGAGCAGTACTTC. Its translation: CASSKLGQGSYEQYF.

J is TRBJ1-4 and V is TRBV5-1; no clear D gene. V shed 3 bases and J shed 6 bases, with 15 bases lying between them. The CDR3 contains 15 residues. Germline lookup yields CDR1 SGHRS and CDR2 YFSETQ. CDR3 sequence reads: CASSSAGAVDEKLFF. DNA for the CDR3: TGCGCCAGCAGCTCCGCAGGTGCTGTGGATGAAAAACTGTTTTTT.

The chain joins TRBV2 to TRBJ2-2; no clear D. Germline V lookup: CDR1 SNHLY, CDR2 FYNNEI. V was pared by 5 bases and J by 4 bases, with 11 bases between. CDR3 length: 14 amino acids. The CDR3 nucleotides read TGTGCCAGCAGTTCAGAGGCATCCACCGGGGAGCTGTTTTTT. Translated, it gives CASSSEASTGELFF.

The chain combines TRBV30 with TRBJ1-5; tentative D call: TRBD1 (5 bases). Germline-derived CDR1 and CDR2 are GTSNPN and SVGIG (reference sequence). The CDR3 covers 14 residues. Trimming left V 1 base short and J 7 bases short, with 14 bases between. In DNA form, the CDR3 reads TGTGCCTGGAGTGAATCCGGGGCCGGGCAGCCCCAGCATTTT. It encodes CAWSESGAGQPQHF.

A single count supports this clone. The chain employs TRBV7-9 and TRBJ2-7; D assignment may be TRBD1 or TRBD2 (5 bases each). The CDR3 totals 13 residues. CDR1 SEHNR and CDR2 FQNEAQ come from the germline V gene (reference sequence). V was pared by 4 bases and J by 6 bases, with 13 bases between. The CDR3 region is CASSSPVGREQYF. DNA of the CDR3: TGTGCCAGCAGCTCCCCCGTGGGACGCGAGCAGTACTTC.

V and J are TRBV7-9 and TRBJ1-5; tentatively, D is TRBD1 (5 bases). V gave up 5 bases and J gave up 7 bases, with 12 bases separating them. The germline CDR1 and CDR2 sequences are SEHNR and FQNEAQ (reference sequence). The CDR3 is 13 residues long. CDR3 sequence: CASSPPGDQPQHF. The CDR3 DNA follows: TGTGCCAGCAGCCCCCCTGGGGACCAGCCCCAGCATTTT.

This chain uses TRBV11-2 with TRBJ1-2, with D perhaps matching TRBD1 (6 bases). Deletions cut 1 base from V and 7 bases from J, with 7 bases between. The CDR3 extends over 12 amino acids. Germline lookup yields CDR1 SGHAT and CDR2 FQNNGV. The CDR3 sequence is CASSLAGAGYTF. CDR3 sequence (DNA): TGTGCCAGCAGCTTAGCGGGGGCTGGCTACACCTTC.

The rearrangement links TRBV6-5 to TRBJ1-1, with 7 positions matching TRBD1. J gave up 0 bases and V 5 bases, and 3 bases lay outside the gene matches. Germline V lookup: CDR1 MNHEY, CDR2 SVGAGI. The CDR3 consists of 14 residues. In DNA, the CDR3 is TGTGCCAGCAGTAGACAGGGTTTGAACACTGAAGCTTTCTTT. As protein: CASSRQGLNTEAFF.

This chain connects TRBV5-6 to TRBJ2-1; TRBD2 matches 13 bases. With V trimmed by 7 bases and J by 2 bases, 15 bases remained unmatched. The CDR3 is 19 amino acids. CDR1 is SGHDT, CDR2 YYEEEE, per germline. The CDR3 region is CASSPGLAGVGATYNEQFF. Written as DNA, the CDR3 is TGTGCCAGCTCCCCTGGACTAGCGGGAGTAGGAGCGACCTACAATGAGCAGTTCTTC.

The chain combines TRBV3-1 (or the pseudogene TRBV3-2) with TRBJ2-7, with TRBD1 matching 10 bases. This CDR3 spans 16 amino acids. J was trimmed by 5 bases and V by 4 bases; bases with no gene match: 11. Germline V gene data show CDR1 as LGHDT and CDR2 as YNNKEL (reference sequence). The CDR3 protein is CASSRAPGQGIHEQYF. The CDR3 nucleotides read TGTGCCAGCAGCCGAGCACCGGGACAGGGGATCCACGAGCAGTACTTC.

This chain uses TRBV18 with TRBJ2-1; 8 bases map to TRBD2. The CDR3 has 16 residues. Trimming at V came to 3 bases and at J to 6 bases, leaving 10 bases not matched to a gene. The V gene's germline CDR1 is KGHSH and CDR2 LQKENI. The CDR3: CASSPPAGVGGNEQFF. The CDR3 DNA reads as TGTGCCAGCTCACCCCCAGCGGGAGTCGGAGGCAATGAGCAGTTCTTC.

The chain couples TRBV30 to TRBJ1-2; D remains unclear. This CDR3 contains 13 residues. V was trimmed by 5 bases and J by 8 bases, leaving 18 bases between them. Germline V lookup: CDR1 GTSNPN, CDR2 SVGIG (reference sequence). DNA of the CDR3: TGTGCCTGGTCTTGGCTCCGAGAAGGGGGCTACACCTTC. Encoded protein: CAWSWLREGGYTF.

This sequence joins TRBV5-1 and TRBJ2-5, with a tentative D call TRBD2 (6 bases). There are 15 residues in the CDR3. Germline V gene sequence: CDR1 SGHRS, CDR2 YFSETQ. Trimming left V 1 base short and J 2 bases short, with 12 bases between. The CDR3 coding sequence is TGCGCCAGCAGCTTGTCGTTCGGGGGACAAGAGACCCAGTACTTC. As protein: CASSLSFGGQETQYF. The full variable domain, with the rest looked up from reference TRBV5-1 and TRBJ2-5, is KAGVTQTPRYLIKTRGQQVTLSCSPISGHRSVSWYQQTPGQGLQFLFEYFSETQRNKGNFPGRFSGRQFSNSRSEMNVSTLELGDSALYLCASSLSFGGQETQYFGPGTRLLVL.

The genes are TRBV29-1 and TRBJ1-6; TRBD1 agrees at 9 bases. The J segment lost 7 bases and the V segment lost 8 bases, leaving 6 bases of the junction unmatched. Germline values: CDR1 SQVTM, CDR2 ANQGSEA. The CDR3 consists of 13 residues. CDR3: CSTRDRENSPLHF. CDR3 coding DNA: TGCAGCACGCGGGACAGGGAAAATTCACCCCTCCACTTT.

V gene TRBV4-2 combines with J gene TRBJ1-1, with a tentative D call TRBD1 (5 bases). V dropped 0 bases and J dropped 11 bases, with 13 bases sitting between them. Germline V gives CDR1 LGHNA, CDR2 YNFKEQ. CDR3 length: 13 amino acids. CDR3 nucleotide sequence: TGTGCCAGCAGCCAAGATCGGGGGTCGGGGGCTTTCTTT. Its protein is CASSQDRGSGAFF.

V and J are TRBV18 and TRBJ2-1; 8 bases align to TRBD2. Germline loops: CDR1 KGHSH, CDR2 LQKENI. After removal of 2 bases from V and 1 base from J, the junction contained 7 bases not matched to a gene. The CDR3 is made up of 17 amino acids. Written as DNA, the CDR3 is TGTGCCAGCTCACCAGAAGCGGGAGTTTTTTCCTACAATGAGCAGTTCTTC. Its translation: CASSPEAGVFSYNEQFF.

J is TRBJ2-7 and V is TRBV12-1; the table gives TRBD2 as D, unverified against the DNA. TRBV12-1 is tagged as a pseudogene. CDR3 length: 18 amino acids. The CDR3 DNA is TGTGCCAGCAGCTTTCCGGGACTAGCGGCCCGACTAATCTACGAGCAGTACTTC. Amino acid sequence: CASSFPGLAARLIYEQYF.

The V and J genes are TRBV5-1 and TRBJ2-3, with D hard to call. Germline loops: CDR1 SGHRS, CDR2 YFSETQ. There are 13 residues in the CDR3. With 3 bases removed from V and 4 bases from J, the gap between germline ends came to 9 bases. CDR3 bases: TGCGCCAGCAGCTCCAAGCAGGCAGATACGCAGTATTTT. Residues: CASSSKQADTQYF.

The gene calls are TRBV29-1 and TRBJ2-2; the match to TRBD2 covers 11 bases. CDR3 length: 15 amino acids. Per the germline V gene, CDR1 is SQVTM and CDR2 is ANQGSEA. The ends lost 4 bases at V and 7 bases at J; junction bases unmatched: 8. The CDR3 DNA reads TGCAGCGTTGGTGGGGCTAGCGGGAGGTTCGGGGAGCTGTTTTTT. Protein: CSVGGASGRFGELFF.